These 22 T cell receptor beta chains originate from one sample sequenced in a study of shared clonotypes between healthy human individuals. Libraries were prepared by immunoSEQ multiplex PCR; TCRdb keeps only in-frame clonotypes and omits some of them. The table has 520,000 or so clones, 75% to 85% seen once. The sequenced sample was PBMCs. The receptor set was obtained from a woman aged 40-49 years in good health. Some clones in this sample may be carry-over from other donors' samples.

In nucleotides, the CDR3 is TGTGCCAGCAGAGCGACAGGTTTGAGCAATCAGCCCCAGCATTTT. Residues: CASRATGLSNQPQHF. The rearrangement uses TRBV28 and TRBJ1-5; D may be TRBD1 (6 bases). V was clipped by 6 bases and J by 1 base, with 13 bases between them. The CDR3 totals 15 residues. From germline, CDR1 is MDHEN and CDR2 SYDVKM.

This CDR3 is CASSTPTGINEKLFF. In DNA, the CDR3 is TGTGCCAGTAGTACTCCGACGGGAATTAATGAAAAACTGTTTTTT. The chain uses TRBV19 and TRBJ1-4; D gene ambiguous. There are 15 residues in the CDR3. V lost 4 bases to trimming and J lost 4 bases, with 13 bases between them. CDR1 is LNHDA and CDR2 is SQIVND in the germline V gene (reference sequence).

The chain has TRBV5-6 and TRBJ2-2; D unclear. V was pared by 3 bases and J by 3 bases, with 15 bases between. The CDR3 is 16 amino acids. Germline CDR1 and CDR2: SGHDT and YYEEEE. The CDR3 DNA follows: TGTGCCAGCAGCTCAGAAGCTGACGGATACACCGGGGAGCTGTTTTTT. Its protein is CASSSEADGYTGELFF.

This clone was detected once. This chain uses TRBV5-6 with TRBJ2-7, with TRBD1 matching 9 bases. Germline CDR1 reads SGHDT; CDR2 reads YYEEEE. After removal of 4 bases from V and 1 base from J, the junction contained 9 bases not matched to a gene. The CDR3 has 16 residues. The CDR3 coding sequence is TGTGCCAGCAGCGGACCGGGACAGGGTGTATCCTACGAGCAGTACTTC. Translated: CASSGPGQGVSYEQYF.

The rearrangement joins TRBV6-5 to TRBJ1-5; no definite D call. Trimming took off 4 bases at V and 7 bases at J, with 14 bases between the two ends. This CDR3 has 14 residues. CDR1 is MNHEY, CDR2 SVGAGI, per germline. The CDR3: CASSSLTIGQPQHF. CDR3 nucleotide sequence: TGTGCCAGCAGTTCGCTCACGATTGGACAGCCCCAGCATTTT.

The chain recombines TRBV28 with TRBJ2-1; 10 nucleotides line up with TRBD1. CDR1 is MDHEN, CDR2 SYDVKM, per germline. V shed 1 base, J shed 0 bases, and the junction held 6 bases outside the gene matches. This CDR3 is built from 18 residues. CDR3 nucleotide sequence: TGTGCCAGCAGTTTATTAGGGACAGGGGATAGCTCCTACAATGAGCAGTTCTTC. As protein: CASSLLGTGDSSYNEQFF.

The chain is built from TRBV12-5 and TRBJ1-1, with 8 bases matching TRBD1. The CDR3 is made up of 13 amino acids. V lost 5 bases to trimming and J lost 4 bases; unmatched junction nucleotides: 3. Germline loops: CDR1 LGHNT, CDR2 FRNRAP. CDR3 in amino acids: CASGRTGGTEAFF. The DNA of the CDR3 is TGTGCTAGTGGTCGAACAGGGGGCACTGAAGCTTTCTTT.

The chain recombines TRBV5-4 with TRBJ2-6; D gene ambiguous. The germline V and J ends were trimmed by 4 bases and 0 bases, with 11 bases remaining between them. CDR1 and CDR2 from the germline V gene are SGHNT and YYREEE (reference sequence). The CDR3 sequence is 16 residues long. CDR3: CASSQTASSGANVLTF. The CDR3 bases are TGTGCCAGCAGCCAAACGGCTAGCTCTGGGGCCAACGTCCTGACTTTC.

The chain combines TRBV6-5 with TRBJ2-7; no clear D. The germline V gene has CDR1 MNHEY and CDR2 SVGAGI. Trimming shortened V by 6 bases and J by 5 bases, and 8 bases separated the two germline ends. The CDR3 loop spans 11 amino acids. The CDR3: CASRKVDEQYF. The CDR3 DNA sequence: TGTGCCAGCAGGAAGGTGGACGAGCAGTACTTC.

V gene TRBV15 combines with J gene TRBJ2-7; 10 nucleotides line up with TRBD1. The length of the CDR3 is 15 residues. The V segment lost 0 bases and the J segment 7 bases; nucleotides outside the gene matches: 6. Germline V gives CDR1 LNHNV, CDR2 YYDKDF (reference sequence). CDR3 protein: CATSRDGDRGREQYF. DNA of the CDR3: TGTGCCACCAGCAGAGATGGGGACAGGGGTCGAGAGCAGTACTTC.

The chain combines TRBV5-1 with TRBJ1-2, with D possibly matching TRBD1 (5 bases). V lost 0 bases and J lost 8, with 14 bases in between. This CDR3 spans 14 amino acids. Germline V gene sequence: CDR1 SGHRS, CDR2 YFSETQ. CDR3 bases: TGCGCCAGCAGCTTGGATTGGGGGAAAGAAGGCTACACCTTC. Residues: CASSLDWGKEGYTF.

V gene TRBV6-1 combines with J gene TRBJ2-3; D gene unclear. In germline, CDR1 is MNHNS, CDR2 SASEGT. The CDR3 has 12 amino acids. V lost 4 bases, J lost 8 bases, and 10 bases lay in between. CDR3 loop: CASSGRGGTQYF. In DNA form, the CDR3 reads TGTGCCAGCAGTGGGAGAGGTGGTACGCAGTATTTT.

V and J are TRBV27 and TRBJ2-1; 15 bases map to TRBD2. This CDR3 comprises 17 residues. J lost 7 bases, V lost 6 bases, and 10 bases had no gene match. Germline lookup yields CDR1 MNHEY and CDR2 SMNVEV (reference sequence). The DNA for the CDR3 is TGTGCCAGCAGACTTACCGGGACTAGCGGGAGGTGGAATGAGCAGTTCTTC. Its translation: CASRLTGTSGRWNEQFF.

This clone was recorded once. The chain recombines TRBV19 with TRBJ2-5; TRBD2 agrees at 16 bases. The J segment lost 4 bases and the V segment lost 6 bases, leaving 5 bases of the junction unmatched. Germline CDR1 is LNHDA and CDR2 is SQIVND (reference sequence). The CDR3 totals 16 residues. This chain's CDR3 is CASSGTSGRVGETQYF. CDR3 sequence (DNA): TGTGCCAGTAGCGGGACTAGCGGGAGGGTGGGAGAGACCCAGTACTTC.

V is TRBV28 and J is TRBJ1-5; D unresolved. The CDR3 contains 12 residues. Trimming took 2 bases from V and 6 from J, leaving 5 bases between them. Germline-derived CDR1 and CDR2 are MDHEN and SYDVKM. In DNA, the CDR3 is TGTGCCAGCAGTTTAGTCAGTCAGCCCCAGCATTTT. Translating it yields CASSLVSQPQHF. The whole variable domain, remainder taken from reference TRBV28 and TRBJ1-5, is DVKVTQSSRYLVKRTGEKVFLECVQDMDHENMFWYRQDPGLGLRLIYFSYDVKMKEKGDIPEGYSVSREKKERFSLILESASTNQTSMYLCASSLVSQPQHFGDGTRLSIL.

There are a few counts of this clone. The rearrangement links TRBV28 to TRBJ2-7; D might be TRBD1 (6 bases). Germline CDR1 reads MDHEN; CDR2 reads SYDVKM. The CDR3 has 16 amino acids. V was cut by 2 bases and J by 1 base, with 15 bases left in between. For the CDR3, the DNA is TGTGCCAGCAGTTTAGGGTCAAGACAGGTTTCCTACGAGCAGTACTTC. Its translation is CASSLGSRQVSYEQYF.

The count of this clone is one. This sequence joins TRBV6-1 and TRBJ2-2; weak D call: TRBD2 (6 bases). The V gene lost 5 bases and the J gene lost 4 bases, with 14 bases spanning the gap. Looked up from germline, CDR1 is MNHNS and CDR2 is SASEGT. This CDR3 has 15 residues. The CDR3 reads CASSPLLGGTGELFF. DNA for the CDR3: TGTGCCAGCAGTCCCTTGCTGGGGGGCACCGGGGAGCTGTTTTTT.

The V and J genes are TRBV5-1 and TRBJ1-2, with TRBD1 as a possible D gene (6 bases). Germline lookup yields CDR1 SGHRS and CDR2 YFSETQ. CDR3 size: 16 residues. Trimming left V 0 bases short and J 6 bases short, with 18 bases between. In DNA form, the CDR3 reads TGCGCCAGCAGCTTGGTGCCGACAGGCATCATCCATGGCTACACCTTC. Residues: CASSLVPTGIIHGYTF.

This chain uses TRBV27 with TRBJ2-7; 9 bases are shared with TRBD2. Germline CDR1 and CDR2: MNHEY and SMNVEV (reference sequence). CDR3 size: 17 residues. The trim removed 1 base at V and 4 bases at J, leaving 11 bases unmatched. This CDR3 reads CASSLYVTSGRGYEQYF. CDR3 nucleotide sequence: TGTGCCAGCAGTTTATATGTGACTAGCGGCAGGGGGTACGAGCAGTACTTC.

This clone appeared once. The rearrangement links TRBV4-1 to TRBJ2-2; 11 positions match TRBD2. The V and J ends lost 7 bases and 8 bases, in that order; junction bases with no gene match: 6. CDR3 length: 14 residues. Germline V gene data show CDR1 as MGHRA and CDR2 as YSYEKL. The CDR3 bases are TGCGCCAGCAAAACTAGCGGGAGAGGTGGGGAGCTGTTTTTT. The encoded protein is CASKTSGRGGELFF.

The chain combines TRBV27 with TRBJ2-1; 7 bases line up with TRBD1. CDR3 length equals 13 residues. Per germline, CDR1 MNHEY and CDR2 SMNVEV (reference sequence). Trimming at V came to 5 bases and at J to 4 bases, leaving 2 bases not matched to a gene. The CDR3 loop reads CASSPGQYNEQFF. In DNA, the CDR3 is TGTGCCAGCAGTCCGGGACAGTACAATGAGCAGTTCTTC.

V gene TRBV2 combines with J gene TRBJ2-4; weak D call: TRBD1 (5 bases). V lost 5 bases and J 0 bases, leaving 8 bases between the germline ends. Germline V gives CDR1 SNHLY, CDR2 FYNNEI. The CDR3 spans 14 residues. The CDR3 protein is CASSKTGAKNIQYF. Written as DNA, the CDR3 is TGTGCCAGCAGTAAAACAGGAGCCAAAAACATTCAGTACTTC. Supplemented by reference TRBV2 and TRBJ2-4, the full variable domain reads EPEVTQTPSHQVTQMGQEVILRCVPISNHLYFYWYRQILGQKVEFLVSFYNNEISEKSEIFDDQFSVERPDGSNFTLKIRSTKLEDSAMYFCASSKTGAKNIQYFGAGTRLSVL.